Described below is a single T cell receptor (beta chain) sequence and its context. Its specificity is unknown. These data belong to a study of cytomegalovirus exposure and HLA in healthy donors. CDR1 and CDR2 (germline): SQVTM, ANQGSEA. V was clipped by 6 bases and J by 1 base; unmatched bases: 15. There are 17 residues in the CDR3. Findings and limits, study-wide: The majority of TCR sequences were rare, yet some public TCRs appeared in many donors.

The assay was immunoSEQ multiplex PCR, and TCRdb's table has in-frame clones only and misses some. The sample has roughly 60,000 clones, roughly 94% seen once. Specimen: PBMCs. The V and J genes are TRBV29-1 and TRBJ2-7; 10 positions agree with TRBD1. The clonotype comes from a man aged 18 to 29 in good health and CMV-seronegative. The CDR3: CSVEVSRDRGVSYEQYF. CDR3 in DNA: TGCAGCGTGGAGGTTTCCCGGGACAGGGGAGTGTCCTACGAGCAGTACTTC.